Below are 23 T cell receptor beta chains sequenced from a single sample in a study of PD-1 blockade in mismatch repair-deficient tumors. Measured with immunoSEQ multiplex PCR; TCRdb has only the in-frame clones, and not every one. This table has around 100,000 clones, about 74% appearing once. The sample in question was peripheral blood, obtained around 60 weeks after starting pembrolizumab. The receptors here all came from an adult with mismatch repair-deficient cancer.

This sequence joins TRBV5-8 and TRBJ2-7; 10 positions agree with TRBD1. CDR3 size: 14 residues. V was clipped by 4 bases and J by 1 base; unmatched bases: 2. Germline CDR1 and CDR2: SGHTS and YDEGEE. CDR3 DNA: TGTGCCAGCAGCCGGACAGGGGGATCCTACGAGCAGTACTTC. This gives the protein CASSRTGGSYEQYF.

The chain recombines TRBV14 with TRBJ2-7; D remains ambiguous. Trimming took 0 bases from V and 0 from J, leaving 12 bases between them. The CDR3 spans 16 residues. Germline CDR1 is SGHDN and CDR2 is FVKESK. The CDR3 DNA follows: TGTGCCAGCAGCCAAGATTCATGGGGTGGCTCCTACGAGCAGTACTTC. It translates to CASSQDSWGGSYEQYF.

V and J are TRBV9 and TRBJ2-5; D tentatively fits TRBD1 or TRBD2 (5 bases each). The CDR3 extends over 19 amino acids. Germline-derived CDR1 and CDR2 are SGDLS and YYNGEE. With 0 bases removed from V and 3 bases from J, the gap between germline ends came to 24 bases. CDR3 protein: CASSVDRGAGGLGKETQYF. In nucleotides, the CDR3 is TGTGCCAGCAGCGTAGATAGAGGGGCAGGTGGCCTGGGTAAAGAGACCCAGTACTTC.

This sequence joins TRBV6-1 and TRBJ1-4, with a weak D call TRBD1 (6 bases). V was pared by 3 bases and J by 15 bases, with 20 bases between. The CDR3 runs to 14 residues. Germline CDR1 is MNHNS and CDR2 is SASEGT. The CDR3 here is CASSDDPGVKRVFF. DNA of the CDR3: TGTGCCAGCAGTGACGACCCAGGGGTAAAGAGAGTGTTTTTT.

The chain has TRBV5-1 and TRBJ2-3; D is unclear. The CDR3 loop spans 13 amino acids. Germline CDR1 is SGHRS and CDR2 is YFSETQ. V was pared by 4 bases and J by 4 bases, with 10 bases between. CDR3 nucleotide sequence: TGCGCCAGCAGCCCCCGGGCCTCAGATACGCAGTATTTT. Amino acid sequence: CASSPRASDTQYF.

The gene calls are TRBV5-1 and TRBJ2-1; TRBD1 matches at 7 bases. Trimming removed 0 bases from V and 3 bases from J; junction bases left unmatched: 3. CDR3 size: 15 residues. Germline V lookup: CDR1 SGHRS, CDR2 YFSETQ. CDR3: CASSLGGGDYNEQFF. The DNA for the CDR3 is TGCGCCAGCAGCTTGGGAGGGGGCGACTACAATGAGCAGTTCTTC.

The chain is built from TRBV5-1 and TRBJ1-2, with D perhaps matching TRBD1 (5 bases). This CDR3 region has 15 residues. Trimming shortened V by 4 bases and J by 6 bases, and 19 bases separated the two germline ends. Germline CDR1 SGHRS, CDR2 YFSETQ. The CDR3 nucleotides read TGCGCCAGCAGCGTGGGCCACGGGGCTGGTAATGGCTACACCTTC. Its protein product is CASSVGHGAGNGYTF.

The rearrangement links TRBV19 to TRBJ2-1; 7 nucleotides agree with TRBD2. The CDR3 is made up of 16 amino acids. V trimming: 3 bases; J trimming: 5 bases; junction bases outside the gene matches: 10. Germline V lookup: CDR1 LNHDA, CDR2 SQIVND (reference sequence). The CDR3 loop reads CASSIHQAGSDNEQFF. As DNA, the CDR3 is TGTGCCAGTAGTATCCATCAAGCGGGGTCGGACAATGAGCAGTTCTTC.

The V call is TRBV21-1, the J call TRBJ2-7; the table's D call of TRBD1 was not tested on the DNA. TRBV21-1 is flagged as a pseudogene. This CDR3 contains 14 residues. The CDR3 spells CASSKGQPHYEQYF. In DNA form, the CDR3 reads TGTGCCAGCAGCAAGGGACAGCCCCATTACGAGCAGTACTTC.

The CDR3, as DNA: TGTGCCAGCAGTCAAAGGGGGACAGGGACGGATACGCAGTATTTT. Translated, it gives CASSQRGTGTDTQYF. The genes are TRBV2 and TRBJ2-3; the match to TRBD1 covers 9 bases. Germline CDR1 reads SNHLY; CDR2 reads FYNNEI. J lost 6 bases, V lost 5 bases, and 9 bases had no gene match. This CDR3 is 15 amino acids long.

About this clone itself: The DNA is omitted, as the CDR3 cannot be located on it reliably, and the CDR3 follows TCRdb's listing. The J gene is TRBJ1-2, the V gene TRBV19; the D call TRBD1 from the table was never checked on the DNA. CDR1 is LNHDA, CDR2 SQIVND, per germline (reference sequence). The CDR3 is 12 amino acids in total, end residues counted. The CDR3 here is CASNFGQGANTF.

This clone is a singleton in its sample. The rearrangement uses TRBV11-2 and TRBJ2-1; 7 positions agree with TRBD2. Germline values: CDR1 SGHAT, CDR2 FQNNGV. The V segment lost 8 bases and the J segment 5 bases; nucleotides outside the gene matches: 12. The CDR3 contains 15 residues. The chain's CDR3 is CASSGRESVNNEQFF. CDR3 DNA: TGTGCCAGCTCCGGGCGGGAGAGCGTTAACAATGAGCAGTTCTTC.

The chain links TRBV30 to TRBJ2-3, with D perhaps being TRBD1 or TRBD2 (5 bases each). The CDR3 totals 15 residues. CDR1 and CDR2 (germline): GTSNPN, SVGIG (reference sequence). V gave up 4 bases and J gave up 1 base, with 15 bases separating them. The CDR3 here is CAWKKRGRGTDTQYF. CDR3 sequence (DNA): TGTGCCTGGAAAAAGAGGGGCCGGGGCACAGATACGCAGTATTTT. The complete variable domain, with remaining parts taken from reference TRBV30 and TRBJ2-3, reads SQTIHQWPATLVQPVGSPLSLECTVEGTSNPNLYWYRQAAGRGLQLLFYSVGIGQISSEVPQNLSASRPQDRQFILSSKKLLLSDSGFYLCAWKKRGRGTDTQYFGPGTRLTVL.

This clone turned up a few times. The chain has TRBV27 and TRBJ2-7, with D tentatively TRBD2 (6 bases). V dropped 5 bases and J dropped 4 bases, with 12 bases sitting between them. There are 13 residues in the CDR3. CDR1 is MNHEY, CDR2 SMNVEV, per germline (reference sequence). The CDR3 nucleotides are TGTGCCAGCAGTCGGTCCGGGGGTTACGAGCAGTACTTC. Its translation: CASSRSGGYEQYF.

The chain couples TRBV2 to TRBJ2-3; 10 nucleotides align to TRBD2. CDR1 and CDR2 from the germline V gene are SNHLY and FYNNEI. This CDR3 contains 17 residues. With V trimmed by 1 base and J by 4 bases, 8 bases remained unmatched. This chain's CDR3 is CASSEGLAGGFADTQYF. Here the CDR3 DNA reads TGTGCCAGCAGTGAAGGGTTAGCGGGAGGTTTCGCAGATACGCAGTATTTT.

Written as DNA, the CDR3 is TGTGCCAGTAGTATCGAAGCGGGAGGGTCCTACGAGCAGTACTTC. It codes for CASSIEAGGSYEQYF. The rearrangement joins TRBV19 to TRBJ2-7, with 10 bases fitting TRBD2. The V segment lost 3 bases and the J segment 1 base; nucleotides outside the gene matches: 3. CDR3 length: 15 amino acids. Germline lookup yields CDR1 LNHDA and CDR2 SQIVND (reference sequence). Together with reference TRBV19 and TRBJ2-7, the CDR3 gives the full variable domain: DGGITQSPKYLFRKEGQNVTLSCEQNLNHDAMYWYRQDPGQGLRLIYYSQIVNDFQKGDIAEGYSVSREKKESFPLTVTSAQKNPTAFYLCASSIEAGGSYEQYFGPGTRLTVT.

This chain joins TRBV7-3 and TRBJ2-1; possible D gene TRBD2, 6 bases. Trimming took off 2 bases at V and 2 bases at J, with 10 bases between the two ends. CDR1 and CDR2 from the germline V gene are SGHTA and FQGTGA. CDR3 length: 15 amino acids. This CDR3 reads CASSLLGGAYNEQFF. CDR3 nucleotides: TGTGCCAGCAGCTTATTGGGGGGAGCCTACAATGAGCAGTTCTTC.

In nucleotides, the CDR3 is TGTGCCAGCAGTTACAAAACCATTGGCGGACAGGGGAGTTATGGCTACACCTTC. This gives the protein CASSYKTIGGQGSYGYTF. The V gene is TRBV27, the J gene TRBJ1-2; 9 bases align to TRBD1. Trimming took 4 bases from V and 5 from J; bases not matched to a gene: 17. Germline V gene sequence: CDR1 MNHEY, CDR2 SMNVEV (reference sequence). The CDR3 totals 18 residues.

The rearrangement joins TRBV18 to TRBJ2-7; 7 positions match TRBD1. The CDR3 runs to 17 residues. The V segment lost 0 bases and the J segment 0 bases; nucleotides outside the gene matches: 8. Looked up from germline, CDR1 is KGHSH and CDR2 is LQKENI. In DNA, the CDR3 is TGTGCCAGCTCACCACCTCCGGGACAGTCTTTCTCCTACGAGCAGTACTTC. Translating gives CASSPPPGQSFSYEQYF.

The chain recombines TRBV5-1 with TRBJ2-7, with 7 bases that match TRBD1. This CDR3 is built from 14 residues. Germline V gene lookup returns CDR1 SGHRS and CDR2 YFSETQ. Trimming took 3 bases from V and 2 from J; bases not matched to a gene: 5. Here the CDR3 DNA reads TGCGCCAGCAGCTCTAGACAGGGACCCTACGAGCAGTACTTC. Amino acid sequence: CASSSRQGPYEQYF.

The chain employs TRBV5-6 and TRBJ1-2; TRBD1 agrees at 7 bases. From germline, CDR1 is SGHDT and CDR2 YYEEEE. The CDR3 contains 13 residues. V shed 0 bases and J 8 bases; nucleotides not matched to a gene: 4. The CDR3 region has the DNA TGTGCCAGCAGCTTGGTTCAGGGGGACGGCTACACCTTC. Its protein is CASSLVQGDGYTF.

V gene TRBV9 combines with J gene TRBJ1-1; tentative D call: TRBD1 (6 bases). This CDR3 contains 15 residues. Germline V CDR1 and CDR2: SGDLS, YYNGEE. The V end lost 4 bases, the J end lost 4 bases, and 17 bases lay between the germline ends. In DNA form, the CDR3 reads TGTGCCAGCAGCCAACGGACAGACGGGACCACTGAAGCTTTCTTT. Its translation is CASSQRTDGTTEAFF.

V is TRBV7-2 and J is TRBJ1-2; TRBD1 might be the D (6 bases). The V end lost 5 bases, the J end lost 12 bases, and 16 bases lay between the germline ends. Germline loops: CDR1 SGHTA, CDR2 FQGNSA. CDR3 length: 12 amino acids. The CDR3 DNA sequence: TGTGCCAGCAGCCTGGACAGCCCAGGAAACACCTTC. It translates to CASSLDSPGNTF.